The 15 T cell receptor beta chains given below trace back to one sample, sequenced in a study of blood T cell repertoires in COVID-19. Profiled with immunoSEQ multiplex PCR; TCRdb holds only in-frame clones, not every one. The sample has around 54,000 clones; roughly 90% are singletons. Sequenced sample: peripheral blood. Receptors originate from a human donor in a cohort sampled during active COVID-19.

The V gene is TRBV4-3, the J gene TRBJ2-3; D ambiguous. The germline gives CDR1 LGHNA, CDR2 YSLEER. The V end lost 3 bases, the J end lost 4 bases, and 11 bases lay between the germline ends. The CDR3 is 14 amino acids. The CDR3 region is CASSHRLEADTQYF. In nucleotides, the CDR3 is TGCGCCAGCAGCCATCGGCTAGAAGCAGATACGCAGTATTTT.

CDR3 bases: TGTGCCAGCAGTTACCGGACAGGGTGGGAGGGACTGTTTTTT. Its translation: CASSYRTGWEGLFF. The rearrangement uses TRBV6-5 and TRBJ1-4; 8 nucleotides match TRBD1. V gave up 2 bases and J gave up 13 bases; unmatched junction bases: 9. The CDR3 runs 14 residues. In germline, CDR1 is MNHEY, CDR2 SVGAGI.

The V and J genes are TRBV3-1 (or the pseudogene TRBV3-2) and TRBJ2-7; D remains unclear. The CDR3 sequence is 12 residues long. The ends were cut back, 1 base at V and 5 bases at J, with 6 bases in the middle. The germline gives CDR1 LGHDT, CDR2 YNNKEL (reference sequence). CDR3 bases: TGTGCCAGCAGCCAAGTCAGTAACGAGCAGTACTTC. Translating gives CASSQVSNEQYF.

The rearrangement uses TRBV18 and TRBJ2-2; D is undetermined. The CDR3 spans 15 residues. Germline values: CDR1 KGHSH, CDR2 LQKENI. The V end lost 3 bases, the J end lost 1 base, and 9 bases lay between the germline ends. The CDR3: CASSPNGQNTGELFF. For the CDR3, the DNA is TGTGCCAGCTCACCGAATGGGCAGAACACCGGGGAGCTGTTTTTT.

The rearrangement uses TRBV5-1 and TRBJ2-5; D remains ambiguous. The V end lost 0 bases, the J end lost 1 base, and 10 bases lay between the germline ends. Per the germline V gene, CDR1 is SGHRS and CDR2 is YFSETQ. The length of the CDR3 is 15 residues. The CDR3 loop is CASSLASGTQETQYF. The CDR3 coding sequence is TGCGCCAGCAGCTTGGCCTCGGGTACCCAAGAGACCCAGTACTTC.

This clone was found once. V and J are TRBV4-2 and TRBJ2-7, with 7 bases fitting TRBD2. J gave up 4 bases and V 2 bases, and 5 bases lay outside the gene matches. CDR3 length: 14 amino acids. Germline V gives CDR1 LGHNA, CDR2 YNFKEQ. The CDR3, as DNA: TGTGCCAGCAGCCAATCTAGCGGAGGGTACGAGCAGTACTTC. This codes for CASSQSSGGYEQYF.

In its sample, this clone was seen a few times. The rearrangement uses TRBV9 and TRBJ1-4; D is ambiguous. Trimming pared 4 bases from V and 3 bases from J, leaving 7 bases between. This CDR3 contains 13 residues. Germline V CDR1 and CDR2: SGDLS, YYNGEE. The DNA of the CDR3 is TGTGCCAGCAGCCGTGAGGCTAATGAAAAACTGTTTTTT. This gives the protein CASSREANEKLFF.

This rearrangement joins TRBV21-1 to TRBJ1-3. TRBV21-1 constitutes a pseudogene. CDR3 length: 18 residues. The CDR3 reads CASSKALSGGRPGNTIYF. The CDR3 DNA sequence: TGTGCCAGCAGCAAAGCGCTTTCGGGAGGCCGTCCCGGAAACACCATATATTTT.

The V call is TRBV19, the J call TRBJ1-1; unclear D gene. This CDR3 region has 15 residues. Deletions cut 3 bases from V and 7 bases from J, with 18 bases between. Germline V gene sequence: CDR1 LNHDA, CDR2 SQIVND (reference sequence). The CDR3 DNA reads TGTGCCAGTAGTATTGCATCAGGTGCCGTGGTTGAAGCTTTCTTT. Amino acids: CASSIASGAVVEAFF.

The chain links TRBV7-2 to TRBJ2-1; possible D gene TRBD2, 7 bases. Trimming removed 1 base from V and 8 bases from J, with 21 bases in between. Germline V CDR1 and CDR2: SGHTA, FQGNSA. The CDR3 extends over 17 amino acids. The CDR3 here is CASSLVFGEGVLYEQFF. In DNA, the CDR3 is TGTGCCAGCAGCTTAGTTTTCGGGGAGGGGGTTTTATATGAGCAGTTCTTC.

J is TRBJ2-7 and V is TRBV4-1; perhaps TRBD2 as D (6 bases). Per the germline V gene, CDR1 is MGHRA and CDR2 is YSYEKL. The CDR3 runs 14 residues. Trimming cost V 4 bases and J 4 bases, with 14 bases left between them. The CDR3: CASSRGIFKYEQYF. The CDR3 nucleotides are TGCGCCAGCAGCCGCGGGATTTTTAAGTACGAGCAGTACTTC.

The chain employs TRBV11-2 and TRBJ2-1; 7 bases map to TRBD1. V was pared by 1 base and J by 2 bases, with 11 bases of the junction left unmatched. CDR3 length: 18 residues. CDR1 and CDR2 (germline): SGHAT, FQNNGV. The CDR3: CASSLVGQGVGPYNEQFF. The CDR3 DNA reads as TGTGCCAGCAGCTTAGTAGGTCAGGGGGTGGGCCCCTACAATGAGCAGTTCTTC.

The chain employs TRBV5-4 and TRBJ2-7; 11 bases are a match to TRBD1. Germline trimming cut 4 bases from V and 1 base from J; bases unmatched to any gene: 4. The V gene's germline CDR1 is SGHNT and CDR2 YYREEE (reference sequence). The length of the CDR3 is 15 residues. This chain's CDR3 is CASSLGQGASYEQYF. The DNA of the CDR3 is TGTGCCAGCAGCCTCGGACAGGGGGCGTCCTACGAGCAGTACTTC.

CDR3 loop: CASSQDRNYGYTF. Written as DNA, the CDR3 is TGTGCCAGCAGCCAGGACAGGAACTATGGCTACACCTTC. The rearrangement joins TRBV14 to TRBJ1-2, with 7 bases matching TRBD1. J lost 2 bases, V lost 3 bases, and 0 bases had no gene match. CDR1 SGHDN and CDR2 FVKESK come from the germline V gene. CDR3 length: 13 residues.

The rearrangement joins TRBV25-1 to TRBJ2-2; 7 bases fit TRBD1. CDR1 is MGHDK, CDR2 SYGVNS, per germline. V dropped 3 bases and J dropped 0; count of bases not matched to a gene: 10. The CDR3 has 18 amino acids. The CDR3 protein is CASSDRGQPYANTGELFF. The CDR3 DNA reads as TGTGCCAGCAGTGACCGGGGACAGCCCTACGCGAACACCGGGGAGCTGTTTTTT.